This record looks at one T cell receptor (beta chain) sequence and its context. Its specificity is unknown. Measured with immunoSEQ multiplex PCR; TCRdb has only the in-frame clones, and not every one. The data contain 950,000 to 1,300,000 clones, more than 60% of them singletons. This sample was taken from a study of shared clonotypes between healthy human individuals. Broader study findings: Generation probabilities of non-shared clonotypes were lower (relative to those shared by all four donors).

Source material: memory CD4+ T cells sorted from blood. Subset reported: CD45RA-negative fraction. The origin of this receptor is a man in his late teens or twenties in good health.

CDR3 amino acids: CASSLDTTNRGYTF. Here the CDR3 DNA reads TGCGCCAGCAGCTTGGACACAACCAATCGGGGCTACACCTTC. This chain connects TRBV5-1 to TRBJ1-2; no definite D call. The CDR3 extends over 14 amino acids. Trimming pared 0 bases from V and 8 bases from J, leaving 14 bases between. Germline CDR1 reads SGHRS; CDR2 reads YFSETQ.